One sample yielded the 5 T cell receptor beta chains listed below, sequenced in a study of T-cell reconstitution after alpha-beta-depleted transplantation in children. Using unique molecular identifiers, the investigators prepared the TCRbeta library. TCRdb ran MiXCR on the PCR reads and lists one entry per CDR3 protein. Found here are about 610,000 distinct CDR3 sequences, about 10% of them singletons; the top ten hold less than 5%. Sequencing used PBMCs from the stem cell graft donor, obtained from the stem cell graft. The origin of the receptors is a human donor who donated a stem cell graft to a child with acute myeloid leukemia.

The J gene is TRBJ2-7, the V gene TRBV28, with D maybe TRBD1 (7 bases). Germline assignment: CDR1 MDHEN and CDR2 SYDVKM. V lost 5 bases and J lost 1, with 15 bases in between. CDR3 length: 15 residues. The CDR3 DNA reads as TGTGCCAGCAGTAGTACAGGGGACTTATCCTACGAGCAGTACTTC. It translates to CASSSTGDLSYEQYF.

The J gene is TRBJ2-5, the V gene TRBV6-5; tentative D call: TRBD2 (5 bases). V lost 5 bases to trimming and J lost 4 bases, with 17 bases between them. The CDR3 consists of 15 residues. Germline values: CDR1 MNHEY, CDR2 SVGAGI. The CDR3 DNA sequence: TGTGCCAGCAGTCACCCGAATAATGAGGGAGAGACCCAGTACTTC. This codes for CASSHPNNEGETQYF.

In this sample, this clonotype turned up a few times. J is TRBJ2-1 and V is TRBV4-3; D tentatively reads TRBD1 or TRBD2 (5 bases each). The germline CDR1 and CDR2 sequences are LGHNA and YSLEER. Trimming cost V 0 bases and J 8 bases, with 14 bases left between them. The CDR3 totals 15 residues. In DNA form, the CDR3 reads TGCGCCAGCAGCCAAGAAGTGCAGGGAGTACATGAGCAGTTCTTC. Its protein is CASSQEVQGVHEQFF.

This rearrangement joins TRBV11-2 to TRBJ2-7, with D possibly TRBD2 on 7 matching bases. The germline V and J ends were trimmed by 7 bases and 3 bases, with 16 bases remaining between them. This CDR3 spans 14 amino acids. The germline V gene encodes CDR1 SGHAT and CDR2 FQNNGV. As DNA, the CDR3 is TGTGCCAGCACCCTAGGGGGAGGGCTCTACGAGCAGTACTTC. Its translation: CASTLGGGLYEQYF.

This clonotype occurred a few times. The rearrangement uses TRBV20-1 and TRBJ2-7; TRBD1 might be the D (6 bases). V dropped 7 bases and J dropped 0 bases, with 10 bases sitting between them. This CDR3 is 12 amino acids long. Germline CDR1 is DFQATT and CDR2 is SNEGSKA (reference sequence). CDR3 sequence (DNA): TGCAGTGGAACAGGGAGCTCCTACGAGCAGTACTTC. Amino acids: CSGTGSSYEQYF.